These 21 T cell receptor delta chains were sequenced from one sample in a study of γδ T cells in repeated Plasmodium falciparum infection. TCRdb reanalysed the multiplex PCR reads via CATT. The sample shows some 100,000 delta-chain clones, more than 1.4% of them seen only once. Bulk repertoires came from Vgamma9/Vdelta2+ or Vdelta2-negative gammadelta T cells flow-sorted from PBMC. The sample consisted of gamma-delta T cells from blood. Every receptor here comes from a pool of human donors (malaria-infected and uninfected, not separated).

There are a few counts of this clone. This likely reflects a read error, since a far larger clone is one base away. This CDR3 is also generated by other DNA sequences in the sample. The chain recombines TRDV1 with TRDJ1, with a possible D match to TRDD3 (5 bases). TCRdb carries no J gene annotation; the J gene was assigned here by matching the DNA with germline. With 0 bases removed from V and 0 bases from J, the gap between germline ends came to 38 bases. The germline gives CDR1 TSWWSYY, CDR2 QGS. This CDR3 region has 25 residues. DNA for the CDR3: TGTGCTCTTGGGGAACTGTTGACAGCTCTACCCGGTGTACTGGAGGTCACACTGTACACCGATAAACTCATCTTT. Translating it yields CALGELLTALPGVLEVTLYTDKLIF.

Remarks on this clone: A far larger clone is off by one base, so a read error is likely. The identical CDR3 is also encoded by other nucleotide sequences in the sample. The gene calls are TRDV1 and TRDJ1; the D call may be TRDD2 or TRDD3 (7 bases each). CDR3 length: 26 residues. V lost 2 bases, J lost 5 bases, and 48 bases lay in between. Germline V lookup: CDR1 TSWWSYY, CDR2 QGS. The CDR3 DNA reads as TGTGCTCTTGGGGAATTCCTACTCGGGGGATTTTCCAAGAAGCCGCACCCTTTGGACCCCACTGATAAACTCATCTTT. Translating it yields CALGEFLLGGFSKKPHPLDPTDKLIF.

This clone was observed a handful of times. The TCRdb protein comes from a much larger clone and disagrees with this DNA's translation at residue 3, likely due to a read error; the protein given here is derived from the DNA. The CDR3 DNA follows: TGTGCCCGTGACACCGTTTCTAACACCGATAAACTCATCTTT. Translated, it gives CARDTVSNTDKLIF. This chain connects TRDV2 to TRDJ1, with D unclear. TCRdb is silent on the J gene; assignment here came from matching the DNA to germline. The germline V gene encodes CDR1 GEAIGNYY and CDR2 EKD. This CDR3 comprises 14 residues.

This clone was detected a few times. The protein that TCRdb holds for this DNA derives from a much larger clone and differs from the translated DNA at residue 17, which likely indicates a read error; the protein shown here is translated from the DNA. The rearrangement joins TRDV1 to TRDJ1, with TRDD3 matching 10 bases. The J gene was not available in TCRdb and was assigned here by matching the DNA to germline segments. Trimming at V came to 1 base and at J to 6 bases, leaving 26 bases not matched to a gene. Germline values: CDR1 TSWWSYY, CDR2 QGS. The CDR3 has 22 amino acids. For the CDR3, the DNA is TGTGCTCTTGGGGAACCCCTATCCCTTCCTCTCCTTTACTGGGGGATCGCGTATAAACTCATCTTT. This translates into CALGEPLSLPLLYWGIAYKLIF.

This clone was counted a few times. A read error may be the cause here, since a much bigger clone is one base away. This chain joins TRDV1 and TRDJ3; 11 bases match TRDD3. The J gene, left out of TCRdb, was set here by checking the DNA against germline. CDR3 length: 22 amino acids. CDR1 is TSWWSYY, CDR2 QGS, per germline. Here the CDR3 DNA reads TGCGCTCTTGGGGACCCTCACCCTGGGGGATACCGCAGCTCCTGGGACACCCGACAGATGTTTTTC. Translating it yields CALGDPHPGGYRSSWDTRQMFF.

This clone came up a few times. The mismatch at residue 12 between this DNA's translation and the TCRdb protein of a much larger clone likely reflects a read error; the protein shown is translated from the DNA. Here the CDR3 reads CALGARPLPNSRGDTGYTDKLIF. CDR3 DNA: TGTGCTCTTGGGGCTCGGCCTCTTCCTAATAGTCGGGGGGATACGGGTTATACCGATAAACTCATCTTT. This sequence joins TRDV1 and TRDJ1; 10 nucleotides agree with TRDD3. Because TCRdb records no J gene, it was assigned here through a match of the DNA to germline. The germline gives CDR1 TSWWSYY, CDR2 QGS. V lost 4 bases and J lost 2; bases outside the gene matches: 28. The CDR3 sequence is 23 residues long.

A note on this clone: With a far larger clone one base away, a read error is the likely cause. The limits of the CDR3 on the DNA are not certain, so only TCRdb's listed CDR3 is given. The same CDR3 is also encoded by other DNA sequences in this sample. With the J gene uncalled, the V gene is TRDV1; TRDD3 reflects the table's D call only, with no check against the DNA. Germline V gives CDR1 TSWWSYY, CDR2 QGS. The CDR3 region is 16 residues in length, termini included. The CDR3: CALGDWGIRLTDKLIF.

As regards this clone: The translation of this DNA and the TCRdb protein of a much larger clone differ at residue 14, probably owing to a read error; the protein shown here is translated from the DNA. V is TRDV1 and J is TRDJ1; D is possibly TRDD3 (6 bases). TCRdb lists no J gene, so it was determined here by aligning the DNA to germline. Germline CDR1 reads TSWWSYY; CDR2 reads QGS. Trimming took 0 bases from V and 2 from J, leaving 28 bases between them. This CDR3 comprises 21 residues. CDR3 sequence: CALGELCYSPPYWEITDKLIF. CDR3 in DNA: TGTGCTCTTGGGGAACTATGCTACTCCCCCCCGTACTGGGAGATAACCGATAAACTCATCTTT.

This clone was observed at least ten times. TCRdb lists the protein of a much larger clone for this DNA, which differs at residue 11, so this is likely a read error; the protein given here is translated from the DNA itself. The V and J genes are TRDV1 and TRDJ1; 7 positions match TRDD3. With 3 bases clipped from V and 6 bases from J, the junction kept 19 bases outside the gene matches. Germline V lookup: CDR1 TSWWSYY, CDR2 QGS. This CDR3 is 18 amino acids long. CDR3 residues: CALGDRDGRGMIGYKLIF. The CDR3 DNA follows: TGTGCTCTTGGGGACAGGGACGGAAGGGGGATGATCGGGTATAAACTCATCTTT.

This clone was seen a few times. The protein TCRdb lists belongs to a much larger clone and differs from this DNA's translation at residue 16, which points to a read error; the protein shown is made from the DNA. This sequence joins TRDV2 and TRDJ3; 8 bases are a match to TRDD3. TCRdb leaves out the J gene; it was filled in here by matching the DNA to germline. The CDR3 extends over 25 amino acids. Losses at the gene ends were 0 bases for V and 0 bases for J; bases not matched to a gene: 24. From germline, CDR1 is GEAIGNYY and CDR2 EKD. CDR3 DNA sequence: TGTGCCTGTGACACCTTGATCGGAGGTCCTACTCCCTTGGGGGATGCCTCCTGGGACACCCGACAGATGTTTTTC. This codes for CACDTLIGGPTPLGDASWDTRQMFF.

This clone was seen more than once but under ten times. This likely reflects a read error, since a far larger clone is one base away. The sample carries other DNA sequences with the same CDR3. The chain employs TRDV1 and TRDJ1, with 12 bases lining up with TRDD3. The germline V gene has CDR1 TSWWSYY and CDR2 QGS. The CDR3 has 19 amino acids. The CDR3 DNA is TGTGCTCTCGGGGAACAATGTACTGGGGGATACTGGGGCACCGATAAACTCATCTTT. Protein sequence: CALGEQCTGGYWGTDKLIF.

This clone has just a few counts. The mismatch at residue 22 between this DNA's translation and the TCRdb protein of a much larger clone likely reflects a read error; the protein shown is translated from the DNA. The chain combines TRDV2 with TRDJ3; 12 bases are shared with TRDD3. The J gene is absent in TCRdb and was assigned here via DNA matching to germline. Germline assignment: CDR1 GEAIGNYY and CDR2 EKD. CDR3 size: 25 residues. As DNA, the CDR3 is TGTGCCTGTGACAGGGTTGCGTCCCCCACTGGGGGATACACGCGGGAATCCTGGGACACCCGACTGATGTTTTTC. Its translation: CACDRVASPTGGYTRESWDTRLMFF.

On this clone itself: Given a far larger clone just one base away, this is likely a sequencing read error. Other DNA sequences from this sample encode an identical CDR3 as well. This rearrangement joins TRDV3 to TRDJ1; 9 bases agree with TRDD3. J gave up 0 bases and V 1 base, and 24 bases lay outside the gene matches. The CDR3 totals 21 residues. Per the germline V gene, CDR1 is TVYSNPD and CDR2 is GDNSRS (reference sequence). This CDR3 is CAFKSAAATGGYRGYTDKLIF. CDR3 coding DNA: TGTGCCTTTAAATCGGCGGCGGCGACAGGGGGATACAGGGGGTACACCGATAAACTCATCTTT. Variable domain in full (rest from reference TRDV3 and TRDJ1): CDKVTQSSPDQTVASGSEVVLLCTYDTVYSNPDLFWYRIRPDYSFQFVFYGDNSRSEGADFTQGRFSVKHILTQKAFHLVISPVRTEDSATYYCAFKSAAATGGYRGYTDKLIFGKGTRVTVEP.

There are a few counts of this clone. A far larger clone is off by one base, so a read error is likely. Other DNA sequences in the sample encode the same CDR3. The gene calls are TRDV2 and TRDJ1; TRDD3 matches at 9 bases. Here the J gene came from matching the DNA to germline, since TCRdb omits it. The CDR3 consists of 21 residues. Per germline, CDR1 GEAIGNYY and CDR2 EKD. The CDR3 DNA follows: TGCGCCTGTGACACCGTGCCGGTGGGGGATAAAGGGCAGGAGTACACCGATAAACTCATCTTT. It translates to CACDTVPVGDKGQEYTDKLIF.

Concerning this clone itself: TCRdb lists the protein of a much larger clone for this DNA, which differs at residue 9, so this is likely a read error; the protein given here is translated from the DNA itself. The J gene is TRDJ1, the V gene TRDV2; 8 bases agree with TRDD3. The V gene end was trimmed by 1 base and the J gene end by 0 bases; junction bases not matched to a gene: 15. Looked up from germline, CDR1 is GEAIGNYY and CDR2 is EKD. The CDR3 extends over 19 amino acids. Here the CDR3 reads CACDTTRKVGGLNTDKLIF. CDR3 nucleotide sequence: TGTGCCTGTGACACTACGCGGAAGGTTGGGGGATTGAACACCGATAAACTCATCTTT.

A remark on this clone: This DNA's translation differs at residue 11 from TCRdb's protein, which comes from a much larger clone; a read error is likely, and the protein shown is translated from the DNA. This sequence joins TRDV2 and TRDJ1; 11 nucleotides match TRDD3. The J gene, left out of TCRdb, was set here by checking the DNA against germline. The CDR3 runs to 17 residues. V was clipped by 3 bases and J by 3 bases; unmatched bases: 11. CDR1 and CDR2 from the germline V gene are GEAIGNYY and EKD. CDR3 coding DNA: TGTGCCTGTGACCCCCTACTGGGGGATAACGAGGCCGATAAACTCATCTTT. Its protein product is CACDPLLGDNEADKLIF.

A word on this clone: TCRdb's protein for this DNA is that of a much larger clone and differs from the translation at residue 7, likely a read error; the protein shown is the DNA translation. Different DNA sequences within this sample yield the same CDR3. This chain uses TRDV1 with TRDJ1, with TRDD3 identical over 10 bases. The CDR3 length is 19 residues. CDR1 is TSWWSYY and CDR2 is QGS in the germline V gene. V lost 8 bases to trimming and J lost 2 bases; unmatched junction nucleotides: 20. CDR3 in DNA: TGTGCTCTTACATTAAAATGCCCAGGGGGATACGCGGTGACCGATAAACTCATCTTT. Its protein product is CALTLKCPGGYAVTDKLIF.

Of note for this clone: TCRdb attributes to this sequence the protein of a much larger clone, which differs from the DNA translation at residue 19; a read error is likely, and the protein displayed is translated from the DNA. J is TRDJ1 and V is TRDV3; 12 nucleotides agree with TRDD3. The CDR3 loop spans 21 amino acids. Germline lookup yields CDR1 TVYSNPD and CDR2 GDNSRS (reference sequence). In nucleotides, the CDR3 is TGTGCCTTTAAATCGGCGGCGGCGACTGGGGGATACAGGGGGTACACCGATAAACACATCTTT. This translates into CAFKSAAATGGYRGYTDKHIF.

This clone has only a few counts. TCRdb's protein for this DNA is that of a much larger clone and differs from the translation at residue 9, likely a read error; the protein shown is the DNA translation. The V call is TRDV2, the J call TRDJ1; TRDD3 aligns across 7 bases. The J gene, absent from TCRdb, was called here by matching the DNA to germline. The junction had 6 bases not matched to a gene; V was cut back by 2 bases and J by 1 base. The CDR3 has 15 residues. Germline CDR1 reads GEAIGNYY; CDR2 reads EKD. CDR3 residues: CACDKGYHFTDKLIF. CDR3 coding DNA: TGTGCCTGTGACAAGGGATACCATTTCACCGATAAACTCATCTTT.

About this clone: Since a far larger clone is one base different, this is likely a read error. Other DNA variants within this sample encode the same CDR3. V is TRDV1 and J is TRDJ1; 10 bases agree with TRDD3. TCRdb leaves out the J gene; it was filled in here by matching the DNA to germline. The CDR3 totals 20 residues. With V trimmed by 0 bases and J by 1 base, 14 bases remained unmatched. The germline V gene encodes CDR1 TSWWSYY and CDR2 QGS. CDR3 sequence reads: CALGELFLGGYVWGTDKLIF. The CDR3 nucleotides are TGTGCTCTTGGGGAACTCTTCCTCGGGGGATACGTGTGGGGCACCGATAAACTCATCTTT.

As for this clone: The protein in TCRdb stems from a much larger clone and differs at residues 10 and 17 from this DNA's translation, likely a read error; here the protein is translated from the DNA. The CDR3 nucleotides are TGTGCTCTTGGGGAACCTGCCTTCCTACCGGCGGGGGATAGCTCCTGGGGCACCCGACAGATGTTTTTC. Translation: CALGEPAFLPAGDSSWGTRQMFF. The chain employs TRDV1 and TRDJ3; D may be TRDD2 (9 bases). The CDR3 runs to 23 residues. In germline, CDR1 is TSWWSYY, CDR2 QGS.